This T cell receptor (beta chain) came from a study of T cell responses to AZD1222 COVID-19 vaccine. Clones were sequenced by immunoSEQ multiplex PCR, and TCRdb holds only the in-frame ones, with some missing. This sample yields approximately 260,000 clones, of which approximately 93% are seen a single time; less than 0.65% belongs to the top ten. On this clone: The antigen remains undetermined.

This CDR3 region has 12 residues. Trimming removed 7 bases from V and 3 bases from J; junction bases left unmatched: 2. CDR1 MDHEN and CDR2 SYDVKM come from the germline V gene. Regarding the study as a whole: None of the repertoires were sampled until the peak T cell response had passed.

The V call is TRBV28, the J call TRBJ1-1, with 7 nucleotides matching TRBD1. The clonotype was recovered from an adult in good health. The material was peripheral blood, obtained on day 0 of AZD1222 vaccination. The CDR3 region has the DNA TGTGCCAGCACTACAGGGGACACTGAAGCTTTCTTT. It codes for CASTTGDTEAFF.